Described below is a single TCR beta chain sequence and its context. Looked up from germline, CDR1 is SEHNR and CDR2 is FQNEAQ (reference sequence). V dropped 1 base and J dropped 7 bases, with 10 bases sitting between them. This CDR3 is built from 13 residues. This entry is derived from a study of blood T cell repertoires in COVID-19. Method: immunoSEQ multiplex PCR; TCRdb's copy keeps in-frame clones and lacks some. The sample yields fewer than 150,000 clones, about 80% seen once. Sequenced: peripheral blood. The V gene is TRBV7-9, the J gene TRBJ1-1; tentatively, D is TRBD1 (6 bases). The source is a human donor in a cohort sampled during active COVID-19. DNA of the CDR3: TGTGCCAGCAGCTTAGTCTCGGACAGTGAAGCTTTCTTT. Protein product: CASSLVSDSEAFF.